This TCR beta chain was retrieved from a study of cytomegalovirus exposure and HLA in healthy donors. The CDR3 covers 14 residues. CDR1 is KGHSH and CDR2 is LQKENI in the germline V gene. V gave up 8 bases and J gave up 5 bases; unmatched junction bases: 7. Notes on the study in general: In a later analysis, at a false discovery rate of 0.05, approximately 18,000 TCR beta sequences were associated with HLA alleles. Some public TCRs appeared in many individuals, while most sequences were rare. Among the sequence variants, a highly shared cluster was likely an artifact of sequencing. High specificity and sensitivity for cytomegalovirus status were reported for the classifier.

In the PCR, 60 Vbeta and 13 Jbeta primers were used. Assay used: immunoSEQ multiplex PCR; TCRdb lists only in-frame clones, some missing. The data contain about 200,000 clones, approximately 70% of them singletons. A remark on this clone: Its cognate antigen is unknown.

Sequenced sample: PBMCs. This TCR derives from a woman aged 25 to 45 in good health and CMV-seronegative. The rearrangement uses TRBV18 and TRBJ2-3; 10 nucleotides match TRBD2. Here the CDR3 reads CASLVLAGEDTQYF. The CDR3 DNA reads as TGTGCCAGCCTCGTGCTAGCGGGAGAAGATACGCAGTATTTT. Looking up the rest from reference TRBV18 and TRBJ2-3 gives the full variable domain: NAGVMQNPRHLVRRRGQEARLRCSPMKGHSHVYWYRQLPEEGLKFMVYLQKENIIDESGMPKERFSAEFPKEGPSILRIQQVVRGDSAAYFCASLVLAGEDTQYFGPGTRLTVL.